This is a list of T cell receptor beta chains from one sample in a study of shared clonotypes between healthy human individuals. The table came from immunoSEQ multiplex PCR; TCRdb's copy has only in-frame clones and leaves some out. This table holds around 640,000 clones, about 96% found once. The sequencing input was naive CD8+ T cells sorted from blood. The receptors come from a woman between 25 and 40 years old in good health. The CDR3 runs from the conserved cysteine through the conserved F or W. D genes are given only for firm matches. Not every row has a clone size; where given, it reads once, few, many or a size class.

V gene	clone size	J gene	D gene	CDR3 DNA	CDR3 protein
TRBV7-8	once	TRBJ2-1	TRBD2	TGTGCCAGCAGCCGAGCGGGAGGAGATTACAATGAGCAGTTCTTC	CASSRAGGDYNEQFF
TRBV30	NA	TRBJ2-1	TRBD2	TGTGCCTGGAGTGTATCTAGCGGGAACAATGAGCAGTTCTTC	CAWSVSSGNNEQFF
TRBV27	once	TRBJ1-1	TRBD1	TGTGCCAGCTGTCCCTCCCAGGGGGATATGAACACTGAAGCTTTCTTT	CASCPSQGDMNTEAFF
TRBV2	NA	TRBJ2-7	NA	TGTGCCAGCAGTGATCAGGACAGTTCCTACGAGCAGTACTTC	CASSDQDSSYEQYF
TRBV9	NA	TRBJ2-3	TRBD2	TGTGCCAGCAGCCCCCCGGGAGGGATGGATACGCAGTATTTT	CASSPPGGMDTQYF
TRBV6-5	NA	TRBJ2-1	TRBD2	TGTGCCAGCTCCTCCGGGACTAGCGTTCACAATGAGCAGTTCTTC	CASSSGTSVHNEQFF
TRBV15	NA	TRBJ1-1	NA	TGTGCCACCAGCTCCCTTGGGGCTAACACTGAAGCTTTCTTT	CATSSLGANTEAFF
TRBV28	NA	TRBJ2-1	TRBD2	TGTGCCAGCACCCTTCCCGGAACTAGCGGGGACAATGAGCAGTTCTTC	CASTLPGTSGDNEQFF
TRBV4-1	NA	TRBJ1-2	NA	TGCGCCAGCAGCCACCCGGCGACAGAAGCCTATGGCTACACCTTC	CASSHPATEAYGYTF
TRBV4-1	NA	TRBJ2-7	TRBD1	TGCGCCAGCAGCCCGAGGACAGGGGCGGTCCACGAGCAGTACTTC	CASSPRTGAVHEQYF
TRBV2	NA	TRBJ2-7	NA	TGTGCCAGCAGACCTGGGCTGACCTACGAGCAGTACTTC	CASRPGLTYEQYF
TRBV7-6	NA	TRBJ1-2	NA	TGTGCCAGCAGCTTAGGTTCGGGGGAGAGCTATGGCTACACCTTC	CASSLGSGESYGYTF
TRBV28	NA	TRBJ2-7	TRBD2	TGTGCCAGCAGTTCCCCGCGGGACTACACTTACGAGCAGTACTTC	CASSSPRDYTYEQYF
TRBV5-1	NA	TRBJ2-7	TRBD1	TGCGCCAGCACCGACTTAGACGATTTGACAGGGGTCTCCTACGAGCAGTACTTC	CASTDLDDLTGVSYEQYF
TRBV5-6	NA	TRBJ2-1	TRBD2	TGTGCCAGCAGCTTGGGACTAGCGGGAGGGAGGGATGAGCAGTTCTTC	CASSLGLAGGRDEQFF
TRBV7-2	NA	TRBJ2-5	NA	TGTGCCAGCAGGCGGCAGGGTGGGGAGACCCAGTACTTC	CASRRQGGETQYF
TRBV6-6	NA	TRBJ2-3	NA	TGTGCCAGCATGGATGGAGTAGGAGGAGGGTTCGATACGCAGTATTTT	CASMDGVGGGFDTQYF
TRBV6-6	NA	TRBJ2-5	NA	TGTGCCAGCAGTGAGACAGGGACTCAAGAGACCCAGTACTTC	CASSETGTQETQYF
TRBV27	NA	TRBJ2-6	NA	TGTGCCAGCAGTTTATCGGCCGGGGCGGGGATCGGGGCCAACGTCCTGACTTTC	CASSLSAGAGIGANVLTF
TRBV10-1	few	TRBJ1-1	TRBD1	TGCGCCAGCAGTTCTAGGACAGGCAACACTGAAGCTTTCTTT	CASSSRTGNTEAFF
TRBV27	NA	TRBJ2-1	TRBD2	TGTGCCAGCAGTTTAGGACTAGCGGTAAATGAGCAGTTCTTC	CASSLGLAVNEQFF
TRBV9	NA	TRBJ2-1	NA	TGTGCCAGCAGCGTAGATGGGGTAGACAATGAGCAGTTCTTC	CASSVDGVDNEQFF
TRBV5-4	NA	TRBJ1-1	NA	TGTGCCAGCAGTCGGGACGGTGCGAACACTGAAGCTTTCTTT	CASSRDGANTEAFF
TRBV4-1	NA	TRBJ2-3	TRBD2	TGCGCCAGCAGCCAATCGGATAGCGGGACTAGCACAGATACGCAGTATTTT	CASSQSDSGTSTDTQYF
TRBV6-5	NA	TRBJ1-3	NA	TGTGCCAGCAGTTACTCTGGCAGTGGAAACACCATATATTTT	CASSYSGSGNTIYF
TRBV9	NA	TRBJ1-1	TRBD1	TGTGCCAGCAGCGCAGGGACAGCTATGAACACTGAAGCTTTCTTT	CASSAGTAMNTEAFF
TRBV6-1	NA	TRBJ2-7	TRBD2	TGTGCCAGCAGGGGGGGACTAGCGGAGACCTACGAGCAGTACTTC	CASRGGLAETYEQYF
TRBV7-9	NA	TRBJ2-5	NA	TGTGCCAGCAGCTTATTTGGAGGGCCCCGGGAGACCCAGTACTTC	CASSLFGGPRETQYF
TRBV10-1	NA	TRBJ1-2	TRBD1	TGCGCCAGCAGTGATCACCTGGACAGGGAGGGGTATGGCTACACCTTC	CASSDHLDREGYGYTF
TRBV5-1	NA	TRBJ2-7	TRBD2	TGCGCCAGCGGACTAGCGGGACGCTACGAGCAGTACTTC	CASGLAGRYEQYF
TRBV28	NA	TRBJ2-7	TRBD1	TGTGCCAGCAGCTCCGGGACAGGGGTTACTACCTACGAGCAGTACTTC	CASSSGTGVTTYEQYF
TRBV6-1	NA	TRBJ1-4	NA	TGTGCCAGCAGGCGTAGAGGGACAACTAATGAAAAACTGTTTTTT	CASRRRGTTNEKLFF
TRBV28	NA	TRBJ2-5	TRBD2	TGTGCCAGCAGTTTCGTAGTCGGGAGGCCCAGTAAACTACAAGAGACCCAGTACTTC	CASSFVVGRPSKLQETQYF
TRBV16	few	TRBJ1-4	NA	TGTGCCAGCAGCCCTAGCCACAGGGTAGGGGGACCGGAAGAAAAACTGTTTTTT	CASSPSHRVGGPEEKLFF
TRBV11-2	NA	TRBJ2-7	TRBD2	TGTGCCAGCAGCTTTTCTAGCGGGAGCTCCTACGAGCAGTACTTC	CASSFSSGSSYEQYF
TRBV14	NA	TRBJ2-7	NA	TGTGCCAGCAGCCCGCCGGACCAAGCCTACGAGCAGTACTTC	CASSPPDQAYEQYF
TRBV4-1	once	TRBJ2-2	NA	TGCGCCAGCAGCAGGGACCGGCCGACCCACTCGAAAACCGGGGAGCTGTTTTTT	CASSRDRPTHSKTGELFF
TRBV13	once	TRBJ2-1	TRBD2	TGTGCCAGCAGCTTAGGACTAGCGGGGGGCAATGAGCAGTTCTTC	CASSLGLAGGNEQFF
TRBV5-1	once	TRBJ2-3	NA	TGCGCCAGCAGCTTGGCGGGGAGCACAGATACGCAGTATTTT	CASSLAGSTDTQYF
TRBV1	NA	TRBJ1-4	NA	TGCACCAGCAGCCAAGATCAAGGGAAAGGCCAAGCCCGTAAAGATGAAAAACTGTTTTTT	CTSSQDQGKGQARKDEKLFF
TRBV27	NA	TRBJ2-6	NA	TGTGCCAGCAACAAGCGGTTTAGCTCTGGGGCCAACGTCCTGACTTTC	CASNKRFSSGANVLTF
TRBV25-1	NA	TRBJ2-2	NA	TGTGCCAGCAGTGACAGGGGTTGGAACGGGGAGCTGTTTTTT	CASSDRGWNGELFF
TRBV6-5	NA	TRBJ2-3	NA	TGTGCCAGCAGTTCCAGGGGCACAGATACGCAGTATTTT	CASSSRGTDTQYF
TRBV5-8	NA	TRBJ2-2	NA	TGTGCCAGCAGCTTGGCCATAGGTAGCCAGATTGCCGGGGAGCTGTTTTTT	CASSLAIGSQIAGELFF
TRBV27	NA	TRBJ2-7	NA	TGTGCCAGCAGTTTCGGGGCCCGCTCCTACGAGCAGTACTTC	CASSFGARSYEQYF
TRBV28	NA	TRBJ2-1	NA	TGTGCCAGCAGCAAAGGCTGGGGGGCGTCCTACAATGAGCAGTTCTTC	CASSKGWGASYNEQFF
TRBV9	NA	TRBJ2-2	NA	TGTGCCAGCAGCGCCATAGGACTGTACGGGGAGCTGTTTTTT	CASSAIGLYGELFF
TRBV4-1	NA	TRBJ2-1	NA	TGCGCCAGCAGCCAAGTTAAAACGGAGCAGTTCTTC	CASSQVKTEQFF
TRBV28	once	TRBJ1-1	NA	TGTGCCAGCAGTTCAACAGGTGAAGCTTTCTTT	CASSSTGEAFF
TRBV2	NA	TRBJ2-2	TRBD2	TGTGCCAGCAGTTATAGCGGGAGGGCCCCCACCGGGGAGCTGTTTTTT	CASSYSGRAPTGELFF
TRBV6-5	NA	TRBJ1-2	TRBD1	TGTGCCAGCAGTAACACAGGGGGCGTTTTCGATGGCTACACCTTC	CASSNTGGVFDGYTF
TRBV6-5	NA	TRBJ2-1	TRBD2	TGTGCCAGCAGTTACGCCGGGACTACTTACAATGAGCAGTTCTTC	CASSYAGTTYNEQFF
TRBV4-1	NA	TRBJ2-1	TRBD2	TGCGCCAGCAGCCCCTGGACTAGCGGGAGTATGGATGAGCAGTTCTTC	CASSPWTSGSMDEQFF
TRBV2	NA	TRBJ1-2	NA	TGTGCCAGCAGTGAAGCGCCAGCTAACCTCTATGGCTACACCTTC	CASSEAPANLYGYTF
TRBV5-8	NA	TRBJ2-1	NA	TGTGCCAGCAATGAGCAGTTCTTC	CASNEQFF
TRBV19	NA	TRBJ1-2	TRBD1	TGTGCCAGTAGTAGTACAGGGGGAAACGGCTACACCTTC	CASSSTGGNGYTF
TRBV9	NA	TRBJ2-1	TRBD2	TGTGCCAGCAGCGAACTAGCGGACCTCGCAAATGAGCAGTTCTTC	CASSELADLANEQFF